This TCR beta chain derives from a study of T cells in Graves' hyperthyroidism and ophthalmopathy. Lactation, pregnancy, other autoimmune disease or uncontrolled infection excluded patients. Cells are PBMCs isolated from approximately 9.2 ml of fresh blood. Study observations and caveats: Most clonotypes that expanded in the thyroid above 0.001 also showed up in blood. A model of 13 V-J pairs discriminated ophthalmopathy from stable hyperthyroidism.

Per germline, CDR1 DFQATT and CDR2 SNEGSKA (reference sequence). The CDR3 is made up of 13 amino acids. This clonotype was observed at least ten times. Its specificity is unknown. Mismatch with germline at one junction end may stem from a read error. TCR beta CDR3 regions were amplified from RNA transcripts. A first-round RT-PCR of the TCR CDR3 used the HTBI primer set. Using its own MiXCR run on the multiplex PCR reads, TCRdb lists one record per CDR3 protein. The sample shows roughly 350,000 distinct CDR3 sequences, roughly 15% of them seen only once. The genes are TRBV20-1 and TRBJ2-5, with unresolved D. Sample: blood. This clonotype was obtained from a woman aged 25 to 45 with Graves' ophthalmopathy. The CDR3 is CSARASAWETQYF. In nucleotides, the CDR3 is TGCAGTGCCAGAGCTTCGGCGTGGGAGACCCAGTACTTC.